A single sample is the source of the 24 T cell receptor beta chains below, sequenced in a study of T cell repertoires in cytomegalovirus infection. For these receptors, no antigen is known. Each CDR3 protein gets one entry after TCRdb re-called the reads with MiXCR. The sample yields 600,000 to 700,000 distinct CDR3 sequences, 30% to 35% seen once. Sequencing used cultured PBMCs, obtained from culture after CMV antigen stimulation. The receptors were gathered from a human donor in good health (CMV status not recorded). Some clones in this sample may be carry-over from other donors' samples.

The V gene is TRBV11-2, the J gene TRBJ2-5, with TRBD2 identical over 15 bases. Trimming took 5 bases from V and 5 from J; bases not matched to a gene: 9. Germline CDR1 SGHAT, CDR2 FQNNGV. CDR3 length: 17 amino acids. DNA of the CDR3: TGTGCCAGCAGCCCGTGGACTAGCGGGGGGGCCGGGGAGACCCAGTACTTC. Translation gives CASSPWTSGGAGETQYF.

The chain uses TRBV6-8 and TRBJ1-5; D gene unclear. Trimming removed 8 bases at V and 0 bases at J, with 8 bases between. Germline CDR1 reads MNHGY; CDR2 reads SAAAGT. This CDR3 has 13 residues. The CDR3 nucleotides are TGTGCCAGCGGGGAGTATAGCAATCAGCCCCAGCATTTT. Its translation: CASGEYSNQPQHF.

The V and J genes are TRBV20-1 and TRBJ1-6, with 7 bases lining up with TRBD1. Germline trimming cut 4 bases from V and 7 bases from J; bases unmatched to any gene: 7. This CDR3 spans 14 amino acids. Germline CDR1 and CDR2: DFQATT and SNEGSKA (reference sequence). CDR3 residues: CSAKDRVLNSPLHF. In DNA, the CDR3 is TGCAGTGCTAAAGACAGGGTTTTGAATTCACCCCTCCACTTT.

This clonotype was recorded many times. The chain combines TRBV7-6 with TRBJ1-5; D is unclear. Germline V CDR1 and CDR2: SGHVS, FNYEAQ. The length of the CDR3 is 12 residues. The germline V and J ends were trimmed by 1 base and 4 bases, with 2 bases remaining between them. CDR3 loop: CASSLVNQPQHF. In DNA, the CDR3 is TGTGCCAGCAGCTTAGTAAATCAGCCCCAGCATTTT.

This clonotype showed up many times. The chain has TRBV7-2 and TRBJ2-7; TRBD1 matches 9 bases. The CDR3 is made up of 14 amino acids. J gave up 2 bases and V 4 bases, and 3 bases lay outside the gene matches. The germline V gene has CDR1 SGHTA and CDR2 FQGNSA. The CDR3 loop reads CASSSGTGTYEQYF. CDR3 nucleotide sequence: TGTGCCAGCAGCTCCGGGACAGGGACCTACGAGCAGTACTTC.

The chain employs TRBV20-1 and TRBJ2-4; D is tentatively TRBD1 or TRBD2 (5 bases each). The ends were cut back, 6 bases at V and 1 base at J, with 13 bases in the middle. CDR1 and CDR2 (germline): DFQATT, SNEGSKA (reference sequence). The CDR3 runs to 14 residues. CDR3 in DNA: TGCAGTGCCAAAAGGGGAGCGGCCAAAAACATTCAGTACTTC. Translated: CSAKRGAAKNIQYF.

This clonotype was counted ten times or more. V usage is TRBV7-2 and J usage is TRBJ2-3, with unresolved D. The CDR3 length is 14 residues. V was shortened by 5 bases and J by 2 bases, with 11 bases between the two germline ends. The germline CDR1 and CDR2 sequences are SGHTA and FQGNSA. CDR3 loop: CASSAGPNTDTQYF. The CDR3 nucleotides read TGTGCCAGCAGCGCAGGCCCGAACACAGATACGCAGTATTTT.

This clonotype was detected only a few times. The chain uses TRBV7-9 and TRBJ1-1; unclear D gene. Trimming removed 1 base at V and 2 bases at J, with 17 bases between. CDR1 is SEHNR and CDR2 is FQNEAQ in the germline V gene (reference sequence). This CDR3 comprises 17 residues. The CDR3 spells CASSLGGFFARNTEAFF. In DNA form, the CDR3 reads TGTGCCAGCAGCTTAGGAGGGTTTTTCGCTAGAAACACTGAAGCTTTCTTT. The variable domain in full, completed from reference TRBV7-9 and TRBJ1-1, reads DTGVSQNPRHKITKRGQNVTFRCDPISEHNRLYWYRQTLGQGPEFLTYFQNEAQLEKSRLLSDRFSAERPKGSFSTLEIQRTEQGDSAMYLCASSLGGFFARNTEAFFGQGTRLTVV.

This clonotype has ten or more counts. The V and J genes are TRBV7-9 and TRBJ1-1, with D maybe TRBD1 (6 bases). The V and J ends lost 6 bases and 5 bases respectively, with 10 bases between them. The germline CDR1 and CDR2 sequences are SEHNR and FQNEAQ (reference sequence). This CDR3 comprises 12 residues. In DNA form, the CDR3 reads TGTGCCAGCAGACAGGGATGGACTGAAGCTTTCTTT. This encodes CASRQGWTEAFF.

This clonotype was detected only a few times. This CDR3 reads CASGLTPDGTAKYNEQFF. In DNA form, the CDR3 reads TGTGCTAGTGGTTTGACCCCAGACGGGACAGCAAAATACAATGAGCAGTTCTTC. The rearrangement uses TRBV12-5 and TRBJ2-1; 7 positions match TRBD1. CDR1 and CDR2 from the germline V gene are LGHNT and FRNRAP. Trimming removed 2 bases from V and 4 bases from J; junction bases left unmatched: 14. CDR3 length: 18 residues.

The DNA for the CDR3 is TGTGCCAGCAGTTCCCCCGGCAGGGATGGAGGAAACACCATATATTTT. Its translation: CASSSPGRDGGNTIYF. The chain carries TRBV28 and TRBJ1-3; the D gene is possibly TRBD1 (5 bases). CDR3 length equals 16 residues. Trimming pared 4 bases from V and 4 bases from J, leaving 17 bases between. Germline V gene lookup returns CDR1 MDHEN and CDR2 SYDVKM.

This clonotype has more than one count but fewer than ten. The J gene is TRBJ1-5, the V gene TRBV6-1; 11 bases are a match to TRBD1. CDR3 length: 16 residues. The V and J ends lost 6 bases and 7 bases, in that order; junction bases with no gene match: 11. CDR1 and CDR2 (germline): MNHNS, SASEGT. In DNA, the CDR3 is TGTGCCAGCAGCCCAAACCGGGACAGGGGGAGGCAGCCCCAGCATTTT. Protein product: CASSPNRDRGRQPQHF.

CDR3 bases: TGTGCCAGCACCACCGAGGGGGGCCGGCCTGAAGCTTTCTTT. Encoded protein: CASTTEGGRPEAFF. J is TRBJ1-1 and V is TRBV6-1, with TRBD1 as a possible D gene (6 bases). Trimming cost V 7 bases and J 6 bases, with 18 bases left between them. The CDR3 extends over 14 amino acids. Germline-derived CDR1 and CDR2 are MNHNS and SASEGT.

The chain joins TRBV19 to TRBJ1-1; D is ambiguous. The CDR3 runs to 14 residues. The V end was cut by 5 bases, the J end by 3 bases, with 13 bases between. From germline, CDR1 is LNHDA and CDR2 SQIVND (reference sequence). In nucleotides, the CDR3 is TGTGCCAGTAGTGAGAACAGAGGGTACACTGAAGCTTTCTTT. Residues: CASSENRGYTEAFF.

In this sample, this clonotype turned up a few times. The rearrangement uses TRBV6-1 and TRBJ2-1; TRBD2 matches at 8 bases. The trim removed 4 bases at V and 7 bases at J, leaving 9 bases unmatched. The CDR3 has 15 residues. Germline V gene sequence: CDR1 MNHNS, CDR2 SASEGT. CDR3 sequence reads: CASSVIAGWMNEQFF. Here the CDR3 DNA reads TGTGCCAGCAGTGTGATAGCGGGGTGGATGAATGAGCAGTTCTTC.

V is TRBV6-6 and J is TRBJ1-6; D is undetermined. Germline CDR1 and CDR2: MNHNY and SVGAGI (reference sequence). This CDR3 comprises 15 residues. The germline V and J ends were trimmed by 2 bases and 0 bases, with 5 bases remaining between them. The chain's CDR3 is CASSYVSSYNSPLHF. The CDR3, as DNA: TGTGCCAGCAGTTACGTCAGCTCCTATAATTCACCCCTCCACTTT.

The gene calls are TRBV10-3 and TRBJ2-2; 9 bases are shared with TRBD2. The V and J ends lost 0 bases and 1 base, in that order; junction bases with no gene match: 6. Germline V lookup: CDR1 ENHRY, CDR2 SYGVKD. The CDR3 is 18 amino acids. CDR3 coding DNA: TGTGCCATCAGTGAGTCGAAAAGCGGGAGGATGAACACCGGGGAGCTGTTTTTT. The encoded protein is CAISESKSGRMNTGELFF.

The sample holds a few counts of this clonotype. The chain joins TRBV10-3 to TRBJ1-1, with D tentatively TRBD1 (6 bases). Deletions cut 3 bases from V and 5 bases from J, with 13 bases between. This CDR3 is built from 14 residues. The V gene's germline CDR1 is ENHRY and CDR2 SYGVKD. The CDR3 region has the DNA TGTGCCATCAGTGACCAACAGGGCGCGACTGAAGCTTTCTTT. Protein product: CAISDQQGATEAFF.

This clonotype was counted only a few times. CDR3 in amino acids: CASSLAGGQSYNEQFF. CDR3 nucleotide sequence: TGTGCCAGCAGCTTAGCGGGGGGGCAATCCTACAATGAGCAGTTCTTC. The V call is TRBV7-8, the J call TRBJ2-1, with D possibly being TRBD2 (7 bases). The germline V and J ends were trimmed by 0 bases and 1 base, with 10 bases remaining between them. The CDR3 length is 16 residues. The germline CDR1 and CDR2 sequences are SGHVS and FQNEAQ.

The chain joins TRBV18 to TRBJ1-5; D unresolved. Trimming took 4 bases from V and 7 from J, leaving 11 bases between them. Germline V CDR1 and CDR2: KGHSH, LQKENI. This CDR3 has 13 amino acids. As DNA, the CDR3 is TGTGCCAGCTCACGCCTAGTCGGGCAGCCCCAGCATTTT. This sequence encodes CASSRLVGQPQHF.

At least ten counts were recorded for this clonotype. The genes are TRBV7-2 and TRBJ2-5; D gene unclear. Trimming pared 2 bases from V and 2 bases from J, leaving 9 bases between. Germline lookup yields CDR1 SGHTA and CDR2 FQGNSA. The CDR3 runs 14 residues. The CDR3, as DNA: TGTGCCAGCAGCTTACCTGGAAAACAAGAGACCCAGTACTTC. Translation gives CASSLPGKQETQYF.

The gene calls are TRBV4-1 and TRBJ2-7, with 8 bases matching TRBD2. The length of the CDR3 is 15 residues. The junction had 9 bases not matched to a gene; V was cut back by 5 bases and J by 3 bases. Germline assignment: CDR1 MGHRA and CDR2 YSYEKL. CDR3 in amino acids: CASSARAGVNYEQYF. CDR3 nucleotides: TGCGCCAGCAGCGCTCGAGCGGGAGTTAACTACGAGCAGTACTTC.

V usage is TRBV7-9 and J usage is TRBJ1-1; possibly TRBD1 for D (6 bases). The CDR3 spans 13 residues. Germline CDR1 reads SEHNR; CDR2 reads FQNEAQ (reference sequence). The V gene lost 7 bases and the J gene lost 11 bases, with 20 bases spanning the gap. In DNA form, the CDR3 reads TGTGCCAGCAATGTCCTGGGGGCTCTCGAGGCTTTCTTT. It encodes CASNVLGALEAFF.

The rearrangement links TRBV10-3 to TRBJ2-7, with D possibly being TRBD1 (5 bases). The germline V and J ends were trimmed by 5 bases and 0 bases, with 17 bases remaining between them. Germline V gene data show CDR1 as ENHRY and CDR2 as SYGVKD. The CDR3 has 16 residues. Written as DNA, the CDR3 is TGTGCCATCAGTTTGGGCCGGACACCAGACTCCTACGAGCAGTACTTC. It specifies CAISLGRTPDSYEQYF.